This record looks at one TCR beta chain sequence and its context. Its antigen is not identified. Unmatched junction bases numbered 6, after V lost 4 bases and J lost 2 bases. CDR3 length: 15 residues. The V gene's germline CDR1 is LNHNV and CDR2 YYDKDF (reference sequence). A sample-barcoded 5' primer and a J-beta primer mix were used in a second PCR of about 7 to 11 cycles. Every sample produced at least 2.5 million CDR3-containing paired-end reads. Using its own MiXCR run on the 5' RACE reads, TCRdb lists one record per CDR3 protein. The sample has under 800,000 distinct CDR3 sequences; 21% are singletons. The sample belongs to a study of blood T cells in healthy people across ages. Findings and caveats of the study: Both higher diversity and more naive CD4+ cells marked long-lived donors when set against aged donors. A roughly linear age-dependent decrease characterized TCR beta diversity per million T cells.

V gene TRBV15 combines with J gene TRBJ2-3, with 7 bases that match TRBD2. Sequences were obtained from blood. The sequence was obtained from a man between 65 and 85 years old in good health. As DNA, the CDR3 is TGTGCCACCAGCACCGAAGCGGGGTTCACAGATACGCAGTATTTT. Translation gives CATSTEAGFTDTQYF.